Sequencing of this T cell receptor beta chain was carried out in a study of monozygotic twins with inflammatory bowel disease. Study-wide findings and caveats: Patient repertoires may have gained variability from differing immunosuppressive treatments.

Comment on this clonotype: Its target is unknown.

The CDR3 loop spans 13 amino acids. Germline loops: CDR1 LNHDA, CDR2 SQIVND (reference sequence). TCRdb reprocessed the 5' RACE reads, with one entry per CDR3 protein and no DNA. This sample's table reports over 150,000 distinct CDR3 sequences. This sequence originates from a human donor with ulcerative colitis or Crohn's disease, or a healthy co-twin of an affected twin (not recorded which). The sample was blood. This rearrangement joins TRBV19 to TRBJ2-5. The CDR3 reads CASSKNSLETQYF. The variable domain in full, with the rest retrieved from reference TRBV19 and TRBJ2-5, is DGGITQSPKYLFRKEGQNVTLSCEQNLNHDAMYWYRQDPGQGLRLIYYSQIVNDFQKGDIAEGYSVSREKKESFPLTVTSAQKNPTAFYLCASSKNSLETQYFGPGTRLLVL.